What follows describes a single TCR beta chain. This specimen belongs to a study of blood T cell repertoires in COVID-19. Study information: Researchers got acute and convalescent COVID-19 samples from the United States, Italy and Spain.

Original processing notes: Amplification of reference gene primers was used by the study to estimate nucleated cell counts. Profiling relied on immunoSEQ multiplex PCR, and the TCRdb table lists in-frame clones only, not all of them. V and J calls and clone size follow that table, whereas D and trimming were derived from the DNA. This sample has fewer than 250,000 clones, with approximately 83% found just once. Those designated as exposed participants met a COVID-19 case within 2 weeks before study entry. Sequencing input: PBMCs or T cells enriched from blood (not recorded which). The sequence was obtained from a woman aged 40-49 years who had been exposed to COVID-19.

This chain's CDR3 is CAWSPLGGNSPLHF. The CDR3, as DNA: TGTGCCTGGAGCCCTCTGGGGGGGAATTCACCCCTCCACTTT. The gene calls are TRBV30 and TRBJ1-6; D is perhaps TRBD1 (5 bases). V was cut by 3 bases and J by 7 bases, with 13 bases left in between. Per the germline V gene, CDR1 is GTSNPN and CDR2 is SVGIG (reference sequence). The CDR3 is 14 residues long.